This T cell receptor beta chain was profiled in a study of patients and donors after allogeneic stem cell transplantation. One entry per CDR3 protein results from TCRdb running MiXCR on the RT-PCR reads. The data contain some 92,000 distinct CDR3 sequences, approximately 49% of them singletons. This clonotype has only a few counts. Trimming left V 1 base short and J 0 bases short, with 6 bases between. CDR1 and CDR2 from the germline V gene are SGHTA and FQGTGA. The CDR3 covers 14 residues. The sequencing input was blood, either unsorted or a sorted T cell fraction (not recorded which). This receptor was taken from a human donor who was either an allogeneic HSCT recipient or a stem cell or donor lymphocyte infusion donor (not recorded which). It is not recorded whose cells these are; they may come from a transplant donor. This chain uses TRBV7-3 with TRBJ1-1; D is perhaps TRBD1 (5 bases). Written as DNA, the CDR3 is TGTGCCAGCAGCTTAAAACAGGTGAACACTGAAGCTTTCTTT. Amino acid sequence: CASSLKQVNTEAFF.